The sequence of this TCR beta chain was determined in a study of blood T cells in healthy people across ages. A second PCR, run for about 6 to 11 cycles, used a sample-barcoded 5' primer plus a J-beta primer mix. One entry per CDR3 protein, called by TCRdb with MiXCR from the 5' RACE reads. This table has approximately 810,000 distinct CDR3 sequences, roughly 40% appearing once. The CDR3 loop spans 14 amino acids. The V end lost 5 bases, the J end lost 9 bases, and 17 bases lay between the germline ends. Germline loops: CDR1 SGHTA, CDR2 FQGNSA. The chain carries TRBV7-2 and TRBJ2-1, with TRBD1 as a possible D gene (7 bases). This receptor was taken from a man aged 18 to 29 in good health. Sequencing was done on a sample of blood. This CDR3 is CASSPTGSGSEQFF. CDR3 DNA: TGTGCCAGCAGCCCGACAGGGTCCGGGAGTGAGCAGTTCTTC.